This T cell receptor beta chain is drawn from a study of T cells in Graves' hyperthyroidism and ophthalmopathy. Study findings and constraints: Ophthalmopathy was identified by the model a median approximately 6.9 months ahead of onset. Researchers found most expanded thyroid clonotypes above 0.001 in blood as well.

The germline V and J ends were trimmed by 2 bases and 7 bases, with 15 bases remaining between them. This CDR3 region has 14 residues. CDR1 and CDR2 from the germline V gene are MNHEY and SMNVEV (reference sequence). A word on this clonotype: Its specificity is not known. A much larger clonotype is one base distant, so this may be a read error.

What was amplified from RNA transcripts were TCR beta CDR3 regions. First-round RT-PCR targeting the TCR CDR3 was performed with the HTBI primer set. Via MiXCR, TCRdb re-called the multiplex PCR reads, giving one row per CDR3 protein. In the table there are about 510,000 distinct CDR3 sequences, 14% of which are singletons. This TCR was sampled from a woman aged 40 to 49 with Graves' hyperthyroidism. Source material: blood. The J gene is TRBJ2-7, the V gene TRBV27; no reliable D call. The CDR3 reads CASSLLRSVIEQYF. DNA for the CDR3: TGTGCCAGCAGTTTACTTCGGTCAGTGATTGAGCAGTACTTC.